This is a list of T cell receptor beta chains from one sample in a study of blood T cell repertoires in COVID-19. Sequenced by immunoSEQ multiplex PCR; TCRdb stores in-frame clones only, minus some. Here the sample spans approximately 200,000 clones, 80% to 90% being singletons. The source material was peripheral blood. The receptors shown here come from a man aged 60-69 years with acute or convalescent COVID-19. CDR3s leave out the opening cysteine and the closing phenylalanine or tryptophan.

CDR3aa,j_gene,v_gene
AISGPERALYGYT,TRBJ1-2,TRBV10-3
ASSYGTGPY,TRBJ2-7,TRBV7-2
ASSEGAGDTQY,TRBJ2-3,TRBV19
ASSPWSGRSGVGETQY,TRBJ2-5,TRBV5-1
ASSQVGQGNEQF,TRBJ2-1,TRBV4-1
ASSPQAHEQY,TRBJ2-7,TRBV12-3/TRBV12-4
ASMLRLAGEIQY,TRBJ2-4,TRBV27
ASSRSTRDTGELF,TRBJ2-2,TRBV7-8
ASSLGDRLTGELF,TRBJ2-2,TRBV5-1
ASSALMAQRTYEQY,TRBJ2-7,TRBV6-1
ASSLDSLYQPQH,TRBJ1-5,TRBV5-1
ASSRTQGQTQETQY,TRBJ2-5,TRBV5-1
AWEGDGTGGYEQY,TRBJ2-7,TRBV30
ASSRDGGGEQY,TRBJ2-7,TRBV6-1
ASSLGLAGVAETQY,TRBJ2-5,TRBV5-1
AWGTSGTVSYEQY,TRBJ2-7,TRBV30
ASSFDGTSGSAYNEQF,TRBJ2-1,TRBV7-2
ASSYIPGTGFNEQY,TRBJ2-7,TRBV28
ASSLSSSGLDNEQF,TRBJ2-1,TRBV28
ASSPYASGSELF,TRBJ2-2,TRBV7-3
ASSPGGTSGVYEQY,TRBJ2-7,TRBV28
ASSVDLASGNNEQF,TRBJ2-1,TRBV9
ASSIRDGELF,TRBJ2-2,TRBV19
AISDGLAGRTDTQY,TRBJ2-3,TRBV10-3
ASSLASGGTDTQY,TRBJ2-3,TRBV7-3
ASSGLAGRELF,TRBJ2-2,TRBV11-2
ASSPADRGRSPLH,TRBJ1-6,TRBV28
AARQGLGELF,TRBJ2-2,TRBV10-3
ASRVPTNLQETQY,TRBJ2-5,TRBV5-1
ASSLDDETSGSFFADTQY,TRBJ2-3,TRBV28
AAGFDRISHNEQF,TRBJ2-1,TRBV27
ASSRLAVSTDTQY,TRBJ2-3,TRBV7-9
ASSIGGAGNQPQH,TRBJ1-5,TRBV19
ASSLYTDIYGYT,TRBJ1-2,TRBV28
ASSPGDRGPGNEQF,TRBJ2-1,TRBV5-1
SANIWDTQY,TRBJ2-3,TRBV20-1